The 8 T cell receptor beta chains in this list originate from one sample, sequenced in a study of OX40 agonist ivuxolimab in advanced cancers. Profiled with immunoSEQ multiplex PCR; TCRdb holds only in-frame clones, not every one. The repertoire holds 27,000 or so clones, with approximately 86% as singletons. Sequences were derived from CD4+ or CD8+ T cells sorted from blood, sampled in a trial of the OX40 agonist ivuxolimab. Receptors originate from an adult with an advanced solid tumor such as melanoma, head and neck, liver or kidney cancer.

The V call is TRBV7-9, the J call TRBJ2-4; 8 bases map to TRBD1. CDR3 length: 15 amino acids. V was pared by 3 bases and J by 4 bases, with 5 bases of the junction left unmatched. Per germline, CDR1 SEHNR and CDR2 FQNEAQ (reference sequence). The CDR3 protein is CASSFTGGPKNIQYF. The CDR3 DNA is TGTGCCAGCAGCTTTACAGGGGGGCCTAAAAACATTCAGTACTTC.

This clone was recorded only once. The V gene is TRBV28, the J gene TRBJ2-7; 11 bases are a match to TRBD2. V shed 6 bases and J 4 bases; nucleotides not matched to a gene: 8. Germline assignment: CDR1 MDHEN and CDR2 SYDVKM. This CDR3 has 15 residues. Here the CDR3 reads CASSKLAGVGYEQYF. The CDR3 nucleotides read TGTGCCAGCAGCAAACTAGCGGGAGTTGGGTACGAGCAGTACTTC.

The V gene is TRBV7-9, the J gene TRBJ2-1, with D tentatively TRBD1 or TRBD2 (6 bases each). CDR3 length equals 16 residues. With 1 base removed from V and 6 bases from J, the gap between germline ends came to 16 bases. The germline V gene has CDR1 SEHNR and CDR2 FQNEAQ (reference sequence). This CDR3 is CASSLVPGAVLNEQFF. The CDR3, as DNA: TGTGCCAGCAGCTTAGTTCCGGGGGCGGTTCTCAATGAGCAGTTCTTC.

The J gene is TRBJ2-7, the V gene TRBV19, with no clear D. The ends were cut back, 4 bases at V and 6 bases at J, with 10 bases in the middle. Germline-derived CDR1 and CDR2 are LNHDA and SQIVND (reference sequence). The CDR3 length is 12 residues. CDR3 protein: CASSTGPGEQYF. CDR3 sequence (DNA): TGTGCCAGTAGTACAGGCCCGGGCGAGCAGTACTTC.

This chain uses TRBV4-2 with TRBJ1-4, with a tentative D call TRBD1 (5 bases). Trimming took 0 bases from V and 8 from J, leaving 19 bases between them. Germline CDR1 is LGHNA and CDR2 is YNFKEQ. The CDR3 totals 17 residues. For the CDR3, the DNA is TGTGCCAGCAGCCAAGATGGCATCCCAGGGAGTAAGGAAAAACTGTTTTTT. Residues: CASSQDGIPGSKEKLFF.

This sequence joins TRBV7-2 and TRBJ2-7; D gene uncertain. V lost 5 bases and J 2 bases, leaving 10 bases between the germline ends. The CDR3 runs 13 residues. Per germline, CDR1 SGHTA and CDR2 FQGNSA. This chain's CDR3 is CASSPGPAYEQYF. Here the CDR3 DNA reads TGTGCCAGCAGCCCCGGCCCCGCCTACGAGCAGTACTTC.

This rearrangement joins TRBV6-5 to TRBJ1-2; D not resolved. The CDR3 has 14 amino acids. The germline CDR1 and CDR2 sequences are MNHEY and SVGAGI. Trimming took off 2 bases at V and 1 base at J, with 8 bases between the two ends. In DNA form, the CDR3 reads TGTGCCAGCAGTTACAATATGTTTAACTATGGCTACACCTTC. Its protein product is CASSYNMFNYGYTF.

This clone was seen just once. The chain couples TRBV6-1 to TRBJ2-7, with 7 positions matching TRBD2. The J segment lost 3 bases and the V segment lost 4 bases, leaving 3 bases of the junction unmatched. The CDR3 runs to 13 residues. Germline V lookup: CDR1 MNHNS, CDR2 SASEGT. The CDR3 DNA follows: TGTGCCAGCAGTGTCGGACTAGTCTACGAGCAGTACTTC. It is translated as CASSVGLVYEQYF.